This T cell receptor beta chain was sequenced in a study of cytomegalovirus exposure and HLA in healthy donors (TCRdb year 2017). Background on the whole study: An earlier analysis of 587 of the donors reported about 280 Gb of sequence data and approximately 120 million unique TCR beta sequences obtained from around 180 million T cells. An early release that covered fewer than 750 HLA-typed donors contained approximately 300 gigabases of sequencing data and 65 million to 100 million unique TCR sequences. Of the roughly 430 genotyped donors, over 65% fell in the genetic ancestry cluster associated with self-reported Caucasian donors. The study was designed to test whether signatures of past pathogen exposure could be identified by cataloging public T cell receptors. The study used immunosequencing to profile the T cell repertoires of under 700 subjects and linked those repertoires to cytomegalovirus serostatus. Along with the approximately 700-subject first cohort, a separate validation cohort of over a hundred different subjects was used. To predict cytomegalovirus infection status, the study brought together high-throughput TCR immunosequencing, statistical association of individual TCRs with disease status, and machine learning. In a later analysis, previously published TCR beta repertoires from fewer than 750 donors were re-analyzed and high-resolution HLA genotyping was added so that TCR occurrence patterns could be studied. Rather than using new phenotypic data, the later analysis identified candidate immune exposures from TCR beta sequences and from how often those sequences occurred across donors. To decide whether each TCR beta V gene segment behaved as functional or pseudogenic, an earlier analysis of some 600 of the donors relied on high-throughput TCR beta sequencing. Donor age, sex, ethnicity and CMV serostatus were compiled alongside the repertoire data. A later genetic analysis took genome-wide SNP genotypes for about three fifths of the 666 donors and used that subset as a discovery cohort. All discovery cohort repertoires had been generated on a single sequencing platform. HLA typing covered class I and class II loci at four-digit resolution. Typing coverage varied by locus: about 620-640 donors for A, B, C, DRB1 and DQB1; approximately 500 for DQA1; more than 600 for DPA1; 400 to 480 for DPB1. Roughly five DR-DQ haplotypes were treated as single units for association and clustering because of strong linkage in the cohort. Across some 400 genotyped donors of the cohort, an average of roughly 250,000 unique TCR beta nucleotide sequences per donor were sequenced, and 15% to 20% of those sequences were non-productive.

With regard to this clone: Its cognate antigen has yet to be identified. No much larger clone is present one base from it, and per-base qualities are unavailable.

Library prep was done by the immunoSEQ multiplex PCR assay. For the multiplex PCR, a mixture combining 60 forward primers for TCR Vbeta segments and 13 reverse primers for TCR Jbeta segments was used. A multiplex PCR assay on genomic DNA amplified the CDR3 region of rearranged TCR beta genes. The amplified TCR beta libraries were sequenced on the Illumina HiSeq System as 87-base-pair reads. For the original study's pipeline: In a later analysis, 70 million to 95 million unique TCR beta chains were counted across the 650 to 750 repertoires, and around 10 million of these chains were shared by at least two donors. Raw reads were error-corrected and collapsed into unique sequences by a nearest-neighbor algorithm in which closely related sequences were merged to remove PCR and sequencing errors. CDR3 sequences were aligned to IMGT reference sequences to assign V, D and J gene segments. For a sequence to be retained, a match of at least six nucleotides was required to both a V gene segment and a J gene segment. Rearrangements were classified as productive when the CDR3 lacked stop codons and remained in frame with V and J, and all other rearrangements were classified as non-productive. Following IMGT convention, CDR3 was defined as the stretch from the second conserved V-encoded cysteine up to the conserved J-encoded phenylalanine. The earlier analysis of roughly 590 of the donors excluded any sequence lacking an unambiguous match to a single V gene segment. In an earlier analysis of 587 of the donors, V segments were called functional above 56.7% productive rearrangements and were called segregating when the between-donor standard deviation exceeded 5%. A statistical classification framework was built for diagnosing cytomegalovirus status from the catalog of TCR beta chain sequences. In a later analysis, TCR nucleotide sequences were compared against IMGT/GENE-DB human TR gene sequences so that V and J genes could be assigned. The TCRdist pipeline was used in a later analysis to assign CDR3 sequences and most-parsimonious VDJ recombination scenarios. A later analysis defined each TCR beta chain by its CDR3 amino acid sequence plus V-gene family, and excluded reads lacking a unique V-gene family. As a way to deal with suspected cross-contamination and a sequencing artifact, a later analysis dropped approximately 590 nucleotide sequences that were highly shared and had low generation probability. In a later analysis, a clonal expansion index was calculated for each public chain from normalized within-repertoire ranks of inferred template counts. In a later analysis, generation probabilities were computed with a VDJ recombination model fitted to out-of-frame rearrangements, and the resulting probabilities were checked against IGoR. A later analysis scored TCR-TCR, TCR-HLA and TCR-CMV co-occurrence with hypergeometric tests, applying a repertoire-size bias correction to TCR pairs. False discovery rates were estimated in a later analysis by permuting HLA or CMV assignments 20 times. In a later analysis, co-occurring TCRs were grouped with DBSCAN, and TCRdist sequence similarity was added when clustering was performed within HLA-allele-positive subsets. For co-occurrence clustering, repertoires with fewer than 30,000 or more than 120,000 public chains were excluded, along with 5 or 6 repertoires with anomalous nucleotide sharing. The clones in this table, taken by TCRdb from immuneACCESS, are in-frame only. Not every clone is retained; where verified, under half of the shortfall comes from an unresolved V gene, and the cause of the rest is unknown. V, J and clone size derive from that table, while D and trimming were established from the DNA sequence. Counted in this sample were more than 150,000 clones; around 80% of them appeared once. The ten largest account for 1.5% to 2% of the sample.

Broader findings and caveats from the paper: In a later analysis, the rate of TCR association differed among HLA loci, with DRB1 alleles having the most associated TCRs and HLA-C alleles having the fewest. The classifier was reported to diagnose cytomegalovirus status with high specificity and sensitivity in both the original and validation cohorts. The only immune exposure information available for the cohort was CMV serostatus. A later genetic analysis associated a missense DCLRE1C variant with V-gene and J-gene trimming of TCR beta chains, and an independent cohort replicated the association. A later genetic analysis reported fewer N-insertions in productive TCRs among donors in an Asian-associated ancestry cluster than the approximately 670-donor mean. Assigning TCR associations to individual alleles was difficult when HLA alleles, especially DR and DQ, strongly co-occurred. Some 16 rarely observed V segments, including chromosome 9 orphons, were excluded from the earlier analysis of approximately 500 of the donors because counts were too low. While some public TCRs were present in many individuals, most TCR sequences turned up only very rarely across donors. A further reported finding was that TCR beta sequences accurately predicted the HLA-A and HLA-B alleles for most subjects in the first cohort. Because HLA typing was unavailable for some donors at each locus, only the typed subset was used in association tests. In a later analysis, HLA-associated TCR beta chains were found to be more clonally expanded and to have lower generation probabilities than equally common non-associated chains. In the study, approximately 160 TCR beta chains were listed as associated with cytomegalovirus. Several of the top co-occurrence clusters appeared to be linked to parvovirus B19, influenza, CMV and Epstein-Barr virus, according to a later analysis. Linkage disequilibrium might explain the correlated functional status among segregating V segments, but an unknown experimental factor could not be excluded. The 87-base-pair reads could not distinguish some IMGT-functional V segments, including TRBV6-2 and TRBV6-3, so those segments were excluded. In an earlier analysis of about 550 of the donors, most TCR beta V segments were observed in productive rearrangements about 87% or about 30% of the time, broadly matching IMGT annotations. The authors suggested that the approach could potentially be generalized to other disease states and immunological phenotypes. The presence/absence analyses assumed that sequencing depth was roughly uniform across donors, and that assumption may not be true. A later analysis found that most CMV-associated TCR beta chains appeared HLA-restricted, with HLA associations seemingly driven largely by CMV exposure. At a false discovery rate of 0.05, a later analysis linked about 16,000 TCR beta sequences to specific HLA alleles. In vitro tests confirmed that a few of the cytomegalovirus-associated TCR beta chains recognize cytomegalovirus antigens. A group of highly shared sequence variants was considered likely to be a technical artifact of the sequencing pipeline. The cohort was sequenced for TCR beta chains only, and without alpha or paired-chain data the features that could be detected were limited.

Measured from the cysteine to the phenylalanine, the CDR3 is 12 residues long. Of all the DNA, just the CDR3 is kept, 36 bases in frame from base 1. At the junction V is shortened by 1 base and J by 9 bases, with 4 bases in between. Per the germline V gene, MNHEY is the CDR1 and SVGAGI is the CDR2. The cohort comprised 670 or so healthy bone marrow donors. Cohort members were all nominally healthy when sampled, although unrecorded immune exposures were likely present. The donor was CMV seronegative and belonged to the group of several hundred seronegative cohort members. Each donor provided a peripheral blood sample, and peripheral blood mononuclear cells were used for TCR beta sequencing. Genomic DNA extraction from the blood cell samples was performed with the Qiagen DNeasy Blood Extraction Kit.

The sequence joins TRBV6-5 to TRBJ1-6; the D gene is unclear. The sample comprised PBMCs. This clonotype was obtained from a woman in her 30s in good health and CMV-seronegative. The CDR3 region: CASSYFGSPLHF. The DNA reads TGTGCCAGCAGTTACTTCGGTTCACCCCTCCACTTT.